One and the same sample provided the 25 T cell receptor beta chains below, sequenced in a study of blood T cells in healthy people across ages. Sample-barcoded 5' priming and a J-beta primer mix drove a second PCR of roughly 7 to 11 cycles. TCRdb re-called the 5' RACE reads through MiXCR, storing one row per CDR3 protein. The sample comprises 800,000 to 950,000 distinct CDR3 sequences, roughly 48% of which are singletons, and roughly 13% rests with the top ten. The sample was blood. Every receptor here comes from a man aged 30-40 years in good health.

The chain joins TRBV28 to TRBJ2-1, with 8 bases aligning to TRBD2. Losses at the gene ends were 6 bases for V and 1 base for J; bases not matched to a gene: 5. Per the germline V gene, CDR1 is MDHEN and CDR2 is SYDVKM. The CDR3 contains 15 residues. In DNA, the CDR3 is TGTGCCAGCAGAGACATAGCGGGGTCCTACAATGAGCAGTTCTTC. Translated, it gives CASRDIAGSYNEQFF.

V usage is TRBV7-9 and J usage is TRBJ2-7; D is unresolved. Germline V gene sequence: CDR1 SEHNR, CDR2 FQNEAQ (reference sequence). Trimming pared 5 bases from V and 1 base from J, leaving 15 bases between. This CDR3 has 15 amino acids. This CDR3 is CASSPSQTSSYEQYF. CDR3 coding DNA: TGTGCCAGCAGCCCATCCCAGACTTCATCCTACGAGCAGTACTTC.

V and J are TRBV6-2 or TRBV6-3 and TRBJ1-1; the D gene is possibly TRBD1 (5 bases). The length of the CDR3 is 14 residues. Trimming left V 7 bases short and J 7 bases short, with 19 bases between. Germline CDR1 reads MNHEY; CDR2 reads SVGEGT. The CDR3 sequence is CASTLGIMGVEAFF. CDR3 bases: TGTGCCAGCACCCTCGGAATCATGGGGGTTGAAGCTTTCTTT.

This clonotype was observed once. This CDR3 reads CAISELPTGELFF. CDR3 nucleotides: TGTGCCATCAGTGAGTTGCCGACCGGGGAGCTGTTTTTT. This rearrangement joins TRBV10-3 to TRBJ2-2; D not certain. CDR1 ENHRY and CDR2 SYGVKD come from the germline V gene. The CDR3 extends over 13 amino acids. Trimming took 1 base from V and 5 from J, leaving 5 bases between them.

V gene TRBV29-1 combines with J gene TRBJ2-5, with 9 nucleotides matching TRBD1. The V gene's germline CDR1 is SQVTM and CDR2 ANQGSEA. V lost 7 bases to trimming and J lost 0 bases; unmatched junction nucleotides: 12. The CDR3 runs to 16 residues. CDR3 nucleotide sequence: TGCAGCGCTGTGGGGACAGGGCGGGGGTACCAAGAGACCCAGTACTTC. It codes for CSAVGTGRGYQETQYF.

CDR3 sequence (DNA): TGCAGTGCTCCTCGGACTGGCACAGATACGCAGTATTTT. Protein sequence: CSAPRTGTDTQYF. The V gene is TRBV20-1, the J gene TRBJ2-3; possible D gene TRBD2, 5 bases. The CDR3 runs 13 residues. Trimming removed 5 bases at V and 1 base at J, with 10 bases between. The germline gives CDR1 DFQATT, CDR2 SNEGSKA (reference sequence).

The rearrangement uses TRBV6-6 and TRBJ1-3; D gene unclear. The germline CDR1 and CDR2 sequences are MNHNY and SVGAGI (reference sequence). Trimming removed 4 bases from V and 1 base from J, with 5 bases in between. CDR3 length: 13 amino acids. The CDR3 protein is CASSSLSGNTIYF. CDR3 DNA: TGTGCCAGCAGTTCCCTTTCTGGAAACACCATATATTTT.

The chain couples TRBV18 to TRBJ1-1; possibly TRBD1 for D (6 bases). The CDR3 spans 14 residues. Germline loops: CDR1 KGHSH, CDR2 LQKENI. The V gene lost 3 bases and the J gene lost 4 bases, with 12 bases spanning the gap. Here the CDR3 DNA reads TGTGCCAGCTCACCCCCGGGGGCATCCACTGAAGCTTTCTTT. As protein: CASSPPGASTEAFF.

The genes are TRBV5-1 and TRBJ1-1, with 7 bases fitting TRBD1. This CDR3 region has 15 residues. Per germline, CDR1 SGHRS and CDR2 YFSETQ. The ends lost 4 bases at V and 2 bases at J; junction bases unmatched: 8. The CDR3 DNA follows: TGCGCCAGCAGCAACAGGGGCCTTATAAACACTGAAGCTTTCTTT. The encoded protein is CASSNRGLINTEAFF.

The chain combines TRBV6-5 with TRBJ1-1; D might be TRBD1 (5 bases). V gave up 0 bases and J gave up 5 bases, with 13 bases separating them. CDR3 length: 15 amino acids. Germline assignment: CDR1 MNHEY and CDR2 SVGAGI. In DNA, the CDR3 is TGTGCCAGCAGTTACTCCCAGGGTGATAGGACTGAAGCTTTCTTT. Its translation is CASSYSQGDRTEAFF.

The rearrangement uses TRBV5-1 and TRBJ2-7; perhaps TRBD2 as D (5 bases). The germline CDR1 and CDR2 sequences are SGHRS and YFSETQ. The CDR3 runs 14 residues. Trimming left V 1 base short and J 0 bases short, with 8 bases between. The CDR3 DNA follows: TGCGCCAGCAGCTTGCCTAGCTCCTCCTACGAGCAGTACTTC. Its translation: CASSLPSSSYEQYF.

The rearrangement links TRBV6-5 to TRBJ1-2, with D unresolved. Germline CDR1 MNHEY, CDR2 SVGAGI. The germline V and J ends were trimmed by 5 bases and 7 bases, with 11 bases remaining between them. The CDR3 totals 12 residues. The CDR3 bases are TGTGCCAGCAGTCACCGATCAGGTGGCTACACCTTC. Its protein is CASSHRSGGYTF.

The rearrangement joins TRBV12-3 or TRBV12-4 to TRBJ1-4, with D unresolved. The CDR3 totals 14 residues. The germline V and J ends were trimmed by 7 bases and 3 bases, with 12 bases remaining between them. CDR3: CASTAGSPNEKLFF. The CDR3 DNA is TGTGCCAGCACAGCGGGGAGCCCTAATGAAAAACTGTTTTTT.

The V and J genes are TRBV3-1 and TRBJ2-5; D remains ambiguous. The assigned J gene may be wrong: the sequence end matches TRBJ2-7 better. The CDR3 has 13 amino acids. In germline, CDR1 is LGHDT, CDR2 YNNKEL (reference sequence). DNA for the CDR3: TGTGCCAGCAGCCAAGTTCGGGCGTCCGAGCAGTACTTC. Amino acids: CASSQVRASEQYF.

The CDR3 DNA reads as TGTGCCGCCGGGGCTGTAAGCAATGAGCAGTACTTC. Its protein product is CAAGAVSNEQYF. The rearrangement uses TRBV6-5 and TRBJ2-1; D is tentatively TRBD1 or TRBD2 (5 bases each). TRBJ2-7 matches the DNA end more closely, so the J call is doubtful. CDR1 is MNHEY and CDR2 is SVGAGI in the germline V gene. CDR3 length: 12 amino acids.

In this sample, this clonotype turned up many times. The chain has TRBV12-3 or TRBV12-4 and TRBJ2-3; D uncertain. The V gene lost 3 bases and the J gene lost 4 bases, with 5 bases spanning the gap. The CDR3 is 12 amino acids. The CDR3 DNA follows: TGTGCCAGCAGTTTTAGTGCAGATACGCAGTATTTT. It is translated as CASSFSADTQYF.

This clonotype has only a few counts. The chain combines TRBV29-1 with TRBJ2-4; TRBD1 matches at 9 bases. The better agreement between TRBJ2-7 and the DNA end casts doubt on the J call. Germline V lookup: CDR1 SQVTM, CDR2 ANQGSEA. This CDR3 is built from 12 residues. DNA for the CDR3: TGCAGCGTGGCCGGGACAGGGAACGAGCAGTACTTC. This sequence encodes CSVAGTGNEQYF.

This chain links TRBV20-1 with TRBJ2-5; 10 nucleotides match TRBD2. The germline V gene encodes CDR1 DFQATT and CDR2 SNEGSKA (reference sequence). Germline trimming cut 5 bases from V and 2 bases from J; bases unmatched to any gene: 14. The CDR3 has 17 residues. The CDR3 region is CSAPAGLAGDLQETQYF. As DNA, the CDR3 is TGCAGTGCTCCGGCGGGGCTAGCGGGGGATCTACAAGAGACCCAGTACTTC.

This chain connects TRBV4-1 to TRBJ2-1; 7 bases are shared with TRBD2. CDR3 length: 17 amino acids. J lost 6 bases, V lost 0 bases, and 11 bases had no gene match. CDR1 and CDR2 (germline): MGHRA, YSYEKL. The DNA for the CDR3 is TGCGCCAGCAGCCAAGATCACGTGACTAGCTCTACCAATGAGCAGTTCTTC. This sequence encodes CASSQDHVTSSTNEQFF.

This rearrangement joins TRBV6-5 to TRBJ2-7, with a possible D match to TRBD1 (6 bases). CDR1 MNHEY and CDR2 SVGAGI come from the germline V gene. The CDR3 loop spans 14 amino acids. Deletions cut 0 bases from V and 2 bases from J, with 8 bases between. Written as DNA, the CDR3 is TGTGCCAGCAGTTACTCTGACAGGACCTACGAGCAGTACTTC. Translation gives CASSYSDRTYEQYF.

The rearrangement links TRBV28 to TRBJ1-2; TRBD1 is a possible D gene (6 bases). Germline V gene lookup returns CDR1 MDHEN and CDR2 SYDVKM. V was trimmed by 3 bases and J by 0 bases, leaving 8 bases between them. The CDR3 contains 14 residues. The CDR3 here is CASSFRTANYGYTF. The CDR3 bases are TGTGCCAGCAGTTTTCGGACAGCTAACTATGGCTACACCTTC.

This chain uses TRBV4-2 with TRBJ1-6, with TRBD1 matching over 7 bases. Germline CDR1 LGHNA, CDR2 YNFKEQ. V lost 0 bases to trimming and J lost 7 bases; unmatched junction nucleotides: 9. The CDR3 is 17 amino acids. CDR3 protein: CASSQEGRGGVNSPLHF. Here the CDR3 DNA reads TGTGCCAGCAGCCAAGAAGGACGAGGGGGCGTCAATTCACCCCTCCACTTT.

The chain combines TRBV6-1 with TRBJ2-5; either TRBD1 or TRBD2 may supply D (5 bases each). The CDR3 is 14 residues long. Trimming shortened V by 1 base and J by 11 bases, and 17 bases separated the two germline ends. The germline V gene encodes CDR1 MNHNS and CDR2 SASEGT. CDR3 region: CASSEELRDLEQYF. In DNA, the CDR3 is TGTGCCAGCAGTGAAGAGTTGAGGGACCTAGAGCAGTACTTC.

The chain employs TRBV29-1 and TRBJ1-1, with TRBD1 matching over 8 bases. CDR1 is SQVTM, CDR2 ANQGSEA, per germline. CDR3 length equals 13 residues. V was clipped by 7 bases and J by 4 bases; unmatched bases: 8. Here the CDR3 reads CSAGQGRTTEAFF. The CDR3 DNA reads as TGCAGCGCCGGACAGGGTAGGACCACTGAAGCTTTCTTT.

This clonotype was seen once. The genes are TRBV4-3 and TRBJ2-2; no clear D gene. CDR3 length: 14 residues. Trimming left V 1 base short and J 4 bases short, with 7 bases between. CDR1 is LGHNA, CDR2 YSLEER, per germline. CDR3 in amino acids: CASSQGPTTGELFF. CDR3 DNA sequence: TGCGCCAGCAGCCAAGGACCGACCACCGGGGAGCTGTTTTTT.